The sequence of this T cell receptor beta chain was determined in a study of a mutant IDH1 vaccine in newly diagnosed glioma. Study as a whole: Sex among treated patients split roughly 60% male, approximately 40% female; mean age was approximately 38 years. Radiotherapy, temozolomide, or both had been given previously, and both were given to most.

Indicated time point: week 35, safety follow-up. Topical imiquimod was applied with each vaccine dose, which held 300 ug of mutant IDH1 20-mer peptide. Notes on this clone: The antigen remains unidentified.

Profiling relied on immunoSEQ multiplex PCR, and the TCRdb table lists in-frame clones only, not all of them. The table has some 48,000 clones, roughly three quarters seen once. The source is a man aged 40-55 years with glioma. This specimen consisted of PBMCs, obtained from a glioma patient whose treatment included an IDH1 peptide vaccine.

Here the CDR3 DNA reads TGTGCCAGCAGCACCGGACAGGGGATCACAGATACGCAGTATTTT. This gives the protein CASSTGQGITDTQYF. The chain is built from TRBV7-9 and TRBJ2-3, with 9 bases that match TRBD1. Per the germline V gene, CDR1 is SEHNR and CDR2 is FQNEAQ (reference sequence). This CDR3 has 15 residues. V lost 5 bases to trimming and J lost 2 bases; unmatched junction nucleotides: 5.